A single sample is the source of the 14 T cell receptor beta chains below, sequenced in a study of T cell changes during pregnancy in multiple sclerosis. Clones were sequenced by immunoSEQ multiplex PCR, and TCRdb holds only the in-frame ones, with some missing. Among 67,000 or so clones listed, 80% to 95% were seen once. Here the sequenced sample was CD8+ T cells from peripheral blood mononuclear cells, taken in the third trimester of pregnancy. The receptors originated from a female donor in good health, enrolled as a control in a pregnancy study.

The chain combines TRBV2 with TRBJ1-2; D gene ambiguous. The V and J ends lost 4 bases and 5 bases respectively, with 17 bases between them. CDR3 length equals 15 residues. Germline CDR1 is SNHLY and CDR2 is FYNNEI. The CDR3 DNA reads TGTGCCAGCAGTGTCGACGGGATTGCGTTTTATGGCTACACCTTC. Residues: CASSVDGIAFYGYTF. The full variable domain, in which reference TRBV2 and TRBJ1-2 provide the parts outside the CDR3, is EPEVTQTPSHQVTQMGQEVILRCVPISNHLYFYWYRQILGQKVEFLVSFYNNEISEKSEIFDDQFSVERPDGSNFTLKIRSTKLEDSAMYFCASSVDGIAFYGYTFGSGTRLTVV.

The chain has TRBV14 and TRBJ1-1; D is unresolved. The CDR3 is 14 residues long. CDR1 and CDR2 (germline): SGHDN, FVKESK. V was shortened by 2 bases and J by 1 base, with 8 bases between the two germline ends. CDR3 nucleotide sequence: TGTGCCAGCAGCCAATGGGAGGCGAACACTGAAGCTTTCTTT. Its protein product is CASSQWEANTEAFF. Together with reference TRBV14 and TRBJ1-1, the CDR3 gives the full variable domain: EAGVTQFPSHSVIEKGQTVTLRCDPISGHDNLYWYRRVMGKEIKFLLHFVKESKQDESGMPNNRFLAERTGGTYSTLKVQPAELEDSGVYFCASSQWEANTEAFFGQGTRLTVV.

The chain links TRBV7-9 to TRBJ1-1; TRBD1 matches 9 bases. The germline CDR1 and CDR2 sequences are SEHNR and FQNEAQ (reference sequence). The CDR3 covers 15 residues. J gave up 4 bases and V 4 bases, and 7 bases lay outside the gene matches. CDR3 sequence (DNA): TGTGCCAGCAGCTCCAACAGGGGGCAGGGCACTGAAGCTTTCTTT. Protein product: CASSSNRGQGTEAFF.

The V and J genes are TRBV4-3 and TRBJ1-4, with 10 positions matching TRBD1. This CDR3 has 16 residues. Germline CDR1 LGHNA, CDR2 YSLEER. V gave up 0 bases and J gave up 8 bases; unmatched junction bases: 6. The CDR3 DNA reads as TGCGCCAGCAGCCAAGATCTGGACAGGGGGACAGAAAAACTGTTTTTT. Residues: CASSQDLDRGTEKLFF.

The chain couples TRBV13 to TRBJ2-7; TRBD1 matches 7 bases. The CDR3 length is 14 residues. Germline V lookup: CDR1 PRHDT, CDR2 FYEKMQ (reference sequence). Trimming at V came to 3 bases and at J to 7 bases, leaving 9 bases not matched to a gene. The CDR3 DNA sequence: TGTGCCAGCAGCTTCTCGGACAGGATTACTGAGCAGTACTTC. It translates to CASSFSDRITEQYF.

The chain links TRBV27 to TRBJ2-2; D is perhaps TRBD1 (6 bases). The V and J ends lost 9 bases and 5 bases respectively, with 16 bases between them. The CDR3 spans 14 residues. Germline V gives CDR1 MNHEY, CDR2 SMNVEV (reference sequence). The CDR3 DNA follows: TGTGCCAGTTGGCCCAGGGGAAGTACCGGGGAGCTGTTTTTT. Its protein is CASWPRGSTGELFF.

About this clone: The junction and the germline gene differ at one end; a read error may be behind it. The rearrangement links TRBV29-1 to TRBJ2-1; D gene ambiguous. The CDR3 has 12 amino acids. Per germline, CDR1 SQVTM and CDR2 ANQGSEA. This CDR3 reads CSVEGPLGEQFF. The DNA of the CDR3 is TGCAGCGTAGAAGGCCCCCTCGGTGAGCAGTTCTTC.

This rearrangement joins TRBV5-6 to TRBJ1-5; 8 bases agree with TRBD1. CDR1 SGHDT and CDR2 YYEEEE come from the germline V gene. CDR3 length: 16 residues. The junction had 9 bases not matched to a gene; V was cut back by 0 bases and J by 7 bases. The CDR3: CASSLVRAGGRQPQHF. In DNA, the CDR3 is TGTGCCAGCAGCTTGGTACGCGCAGGGGGCAGACAGCCCCAGCATTTT.

The rearrangement joins TRBV6-1 to TRBJ2-6; TRBD1 matches at 11 bases. The germline gives CDR1 MNHNS, CDR2 SASEGT. The length of the CDR3 is 15 residues. V was clipped by 8 bases and J by 0 bases; unmatched bases: 0. DNA of the CDR3: TGTGCCAGCGGGACAGGGGGCTCTGGGGCCAACGTCCTGACTTTC. Translating it yields CASGTGGSGANVLTF.

The V and J genes are TRBV2 and TRBJ2-2; 7 nucleotides match TRBD1. The V and J ends lost 3 bases and 3 bases, in that order; junction bases with no gene match: 7. Per germline, CDR1 SNHLY and CDR2 FYNNEI. The CDR3 is 16 residues long. The CDR3 DNA follows: TGTGCCAGCAGTGACCGAGACAGGGAATACACCGGGGAGCTGTTTTTT. Amino acids: CASSDRDREYTGELFF.

By frequency in the sample, this clone is medium-sized. The rearrangement joins TRBV6-4 to TRBJ2-2; 10 bases line up with TRBD1. CDR3 length: 15 amino acids. Looked up from germline, CDR1 is MRHNA and CDR2 is SNTAGT. Trimming at V came to 2 bases and at J to 3 bases, leaving 0 bases not matched to a gene. CDR3 amino acids: CASSDGTGDTGELFF. DNA for the CDR3: TGTGCCAGCAGTGACGGGACAGGGGACACCGGGGAGCTGTTTTTT.

The J gene is TRBJ2-5, the V gene TRBV7-9; D perhaps matches TRBD2 (5 bases). Germline V gene data show CDR1 as SEHNR and CDR2 as FQNEAQ (reference sequence). Deletions cut 6 bases from V and 5 bases from J, with 10 bases between. The CDR3 totals 12 residues. Here the CDR3 reads CASSSRGETQYF. The CDR3 DNA reads TGTGCCAGCAGTTCCAGAGGGGAGACCCAGTACTTC.

The rearrangement links TRBV7-9 to TRBJ2-7; 8 bases agree with TRBD1. Germline lookup yields CDR1 SEHNR and CDR2 FQNEAQ (reference sequence). The CDR3 is 14 amino acids. J lost 2 bases, V lost 5 bases, and 5 bases had no gene match. This chain's CDR3 is CASSPGQAAYEQYF. The CDR3 coding sequence is TGTGCCAGCAGCCCGGGACAGGCTGCCTACGAGCAGTACTTC. Complete variable domain (other parts from reference TRBV7-9 and TRBJ2-7): DTGVSQNPRHKITKRGQNVTFRCDPISEHNRLYWYRQTLGQGPEFLTYFQNEAQLEKSRLLSDRFSAERPKGSFSTLEIQRTEQGDSAMYLCASSPGQAAYEQYFGPGTRLTVT.

V gene TRBV4-3 combines with J gene TRBJ2-7; 9 nucleotides agree with TRBD2. CDR1 is LGHNA and CDR2 is YSLEER in the germline V gene. Losses at the gene ends were 0 bases for V and 7 bases for J; bases not matched to a gene: 10. The CDR3 is 16 amino acids. CDR3 in DNA: TGCGCCAGCAGCCAAGAATCCGTAGCGGGGGCGGGAGAGCAGTACTTC. Its translation is CASSQESVAGAGEQYF.